The sequence of this T cell receptor (beta chain) was determined in a study of blood T cell repertoires in COVID-19. For the study at large: PBMCs, B-cell-depleted T cells, or T cells were the source of the cDNA or gDNA that made up the material.

This clone has more than one count but fewer than ten. The V gene lost 7 bases and the J gene lost 0 bases, with 16 bases spanning the gap. CDR1 and CDR2 (germline): MNHEY, SMNVEV (reference sequence). This CDR3 region has 15 residues. Clones were read by immunoSEQ multiplex PCR, and TCRdb kept only the in-frame ones, dropping some. The table records about 120,000 clones, about nine tenths of them present only once. V gene TRBV27 combines with J gene TRBJ2-7; D uncertain. Sequencing input: peripheral blood. The sequence derives from a human donor with active COVID-19. The donor label of this sample is uncertain. In DNA form, the CDR3 reads TGTGCCAGCACCTCACATACGCCGGGCTCCTACGAGCAGTACTTC. Translation gives CASTSHTPGSYEQYF.